This T cell receptor beta chain was identified during a study of blood T cell repertoires in COVID-19. Study overall: There were acute and convalescent COVID-19 samples, and they came from the United States, Italy and Spain. Sample material is recorded as cDNA or gDNA derived from T cells, B-cell-depleted T cells, or PBMCs.

Original processing methods: Cell counts per sample came from amplifying reference gene primers. Data came from immunoSEQ multiplex PCR; TCRdb stores just in-frame clones and leaves some out. V and J calls plus clone size are reproduced from that table; the DNA served to infer D and trimming. The sample holds 80,000 to 95,000 clones, roughly 79% seen once. The CDR3 is 12 residues long. Trimming removed 4 bases from V and 8 bases from J, with 11 bases in between. From germline, CDR1 is ENHRY and CDR2 SYGVKD. The specimen was peripheral blood. The source of this sequence is a woman of 80 years or more with acute or convalescent COVID-19. This chain joins TRBV10-3 and TRBJ1-2, with D unclear. The CDR3 nucleotides are TGTGCCATCAGTGTAGGAGGGAGGGGCTACACCTTC. Residues: CAISVGGRGYTF.